This TCR beta chain derives from a study of cytomegalovirus exposure and HLA in healthy donors. Study-wide points: In a later analysis, V- and J-gene trimming of beta chains associated with a DCLRE1C missense variant, replicated independently. A later analysis showed that HLA-associated TCR beta chains had undergone more clonal expansion than equally common others.

At collection, donors were nominally healthy, but unrecorded immune exposures were probable. 60 Vbeta and 13 Jbeta primers were used in PCR. Repertoires were generated with immunoSEQ multiplex PCR, while TCRdb's copy carries only in-frame clones and drops some. The repertoire holds 200,000 to 250,000 clones, 70% to 80% seen once, with roughly 2.5% in the top ten. Concerning this clone: What it binds is unknown.

From germline, CDR1 is SGHRS and CDR2 YFSETQ. With 1 base clipped from V and 6 bases from J, the junction kept 6 bases outside the gene matches. The CDR3 runs 15 residues. Specimen: PBMCs. The chain joins TRBV5-1 to TRBJ2-1, with 8 bases aligning to TRBD2. The TCR originated in an older woman in good health and CMV-seropositive. CDR3 nucleotide sequence: TGCGCCAGCAGCTTGACTAGCGGTTCGAGCAATGAGCAGTTCTTC. It yields the protein CASSLTSGSSNEQFF.